A selection of T cell receptor beta chains follows, all from one sample in a study of blood T cell repertoires in COVID-19. Here immunoSEQ multiplex PCR was the method, and the copy in TCRdb shows in-frame clones only, minus some. The top ten hold 9.5% to 12% of the sample, which has over 100,000 clones, approximately 86% seen once. The specimen sequenced was peripheral blood. The receptors originated from a woman aged 70-85 years with COVID-19, enrolled during active disease. The conserved cysteine and the conserved F or W are not part of the CDR3 here. Where a row states a size, it is once, few, many or the class of an expanded clone; other rows omit it.

v_gene,abundance,j_gene,CDR3aa
TRBV30,.,TRBJ1-6,AWRVSARTLH
TRBV28,few,TRBJ1-6,ASSPPLSSYNSPLH
TRBV10-3,.,TRBJ1-2,ATPGLSYGYT
TRBV6-6,few,TRBJ2-7,ASSYEDSTYEQY
TRBV7-8,.,TRBJ1-5,ASRLGESNQPQH
TRBV6-5,.,TRBJ2-1,ASSYAGTYNEQF
TRBV29-1,.,TRBJ1-2,SVNRGGSHGYT
TRBV10-3,.,TRBJ1-4,AISERGSNEKLF
TRBV5-4,once,TRBJ2-3,ASSSAGARGGTDTQY
TRBV27,.,TRBJ1-6,ASSLSQGWNSPLH
TRBV5-1,.,TRBJ1-1,ASSPGGRGLNEAF
TRBV2,.,TRBJ2-7,ASSPRTGGNEQY
TRBV19,.,TRBJ2-7,ASSISDPSSYEQY
TRBV2,.,TRBJ2-3,ASSDGGGSTDTQY
TRBV7-3,.,TRBJ1-1,ASRWTVNTEAF
TRBV9,.,TRBJ2-5,ASSLGQLQRETQY
TRBV30,many,TRBJ2-4,AFTTDIAKNIQY
TRBV7-2,.,TRBJ2-5,ASSQAGSLKTQY
TRBV28,.,TRBJ2-1,ASSRTGYNEQF
TRBV2,.,TRBJ1-6,ASRGTRTGNSPLH
TRBV27,few,TRBJ2-1,ASSHRDEQF
TRBV25-1,.,TRBJ1-4,ASSEQGTGLGEKLF